The 13 T cell receptor beta chains presented below share a single source sample, sequenced in a study of OX40 agonist ivuxolimab in advanced cancers. Method: immunoSEQ multiplex PCR; TCRdb's copy keeps in-frame clones and lacks some. Of tens of thousands of clones in the sample, 87% are singletons; the top ten hold roughly 17%. The specimen was CD4+ or CD8+ T cells sorted from blood, collected in a trial of the OX40 agonist ivuxolimab. The receptors here all came from an adult with an advanced solid tumor such as melanoma, head and neck, liver or kidney cancer.

CDR3 amino acids: CASSLGRGANEKLFF. CDR3 bases: TGTGCCAGCAGCCTTGGGCGGGGGGCTAATGAAAAACTGTTTTTT. The chain has TRBV7-9 and TRBJ1-4; TRBD1 might be the D (5 bases). With 5 bases removed from V and 3 bases from J, the gap between germline ends came to 13 bases. Per germline, CDR1 SEHNR and CDR2 FQNEAQ (reference sequence). The CDR3 loop spans 15 amino acids.

V usage is TRBV7-9 and J usage is TRBJ2-5; D is possibly TRBD1 (6 bases). Trimming removed 5 bases from V and 2 bases from J, with 9 bases in between. The CDR3 loop spans 13 amino acids. Germline V gene lookup returns CDR1 SEHNR and CDR2 FQNEAQ (reference sequence). The CDR3 reads CASSRDTQETQYF. Written as DNA, the CDR3 is TGTGCCAGCAGCCGGGACACTCAAGAGACCCAGTACTTC.

The genes are TRBV18 and TRBJ2-5; a possible D gene is TRBD2 (6 bases). The ends were cut back, 3 bases at V and 5 bases at J, with 7 bases in the middle. CDR3 length: 12 amino acids. Germline V CDR1 and CDR2: KGHSH, LQKENI. CDR3 protein: CASSPGGETQYF. CDR3 bases: TGTGCCAGCTCACCGGGGGGTGAGACCCAGTACTTC.

The table lists this clone with a count of one. The rearrangement joins TRBV7-8 to TRBJ2-7; 7 bases agree with TRBD2. V shed 1 base, J shed 0 bases, and the junction held 6 bases outside the gene matches. The CDR3 extends over 16 amino acids. Germline CDR1 and CDR2: SGHVS and FQNEAQ. CDR3 sequence (DNA): TGTGCCAGCAGCTTAGAAGCTAGCGGAGACTCCTACGAGCAGTACTTC. Translation gives CASSLEASGDSYEQYF.

This rearrangement joins TRBV28 to TRBJ1-5, with 8 bases lining up with TRBD1. The CDR3 is 13 amino acids. Trimming at V came to 6 bases and at J to 9 bases, leaving 7 bases not matched to a gene. Germline assignment: CDR1 MDHEN and CDR2 SYDVKM. CDR3 sequence (DNA): TGTGCCAGCAGGGGACAGGTTTCGGTGCCCCAGCATTTT. Translating gives CASRGQVSVPQHF.

The genes are TRBV2 and TRBJ2-1, with 7 bases lining up with TRBD1. V lost 6 bases to trimming and J lost 0 bases; unmatched junction nucleotides: 5. Germline V gene data show CDR1 as SNHLY and CDR2 as FYNNEI. The CDR3 has 15 amino acids. In DNA, the CDR3 is TGTGCCAGCAGAGAACAGGGGAGCTCCTACAATGAGCAGTTCTTC. Protein sequence: CASREQGSSYNEQFF.

CDR3 loop: CASSTTSGRVLEFF. CDR3 DNA: TGTGCCAGCAGTACAACTAGCGGGAGGGTCTTAGAGTTCTTC. The chain carries TRBV6-5 and TRBJ2-1; 13 bases fit TRBD2. The V gene end was trimmed by 5 bases and the J gene end by 14 bases; junction bases not matched to a gene: 9. CDR3 length: 14 amino acids. Germline V lookup: CDR1 MNHEY, CDR2 SVGAGI.

The chain carries TRBV7-3 and TRBJ1-1; TRBD1 aligns across 7 bases. After removal of 5 bases from V and 10 bases from J, the junction contained 13 bases not matched to a gene. This CDR3 is 14 amino acids long. CDR1 is SGHTA and CDR2 is FQGTGA in the germline V gene. CDR3 sequence (DNA): TGTGCCAGCAGCCCCTATACAAGACAGGGTGGAGCTTTCTTT. Translating it yields CASSPYTRQGGAFF. The full variable domain, in which reference TRBV7-3 and TRBJ1-1 provide the parts outside the CDR3, is GAGVSQTPSNKVTEKGKYVELRCDPISGHTALYWYRQSLGQGPEFLIYFQGTGAADDSGLPNDRFFAVRPEGSVSTLKIQRTERGDSAVYLCASSPYTRQGGAFFGQGTRLTVV.

Here the CDR3 reads CASSNEAERTYNEQFF. Here the CDR3 DNA reads TGTGCCAGCAGCAACGAAGCGGAGCGCACCTACAATGAGCAGTTCTTC. V is TRBV9 and J is TRBJ2-1; a weak D match, TRBD2 (5 bases). This CDR3 is 16 amino acids long. Germline V gene data show CDR1 as SGDLS and CDR2 as YYNGEE. The V end lost 4 bases, the J end lost 2 bases, and 16 bases lay between the germline ends.

This chain joins TRBV7-3 and TRBJ1-1; 7 nucleotides agree with TRBD1. Germline V CDR1 and CDR2: SGHTA, FQGTGA. The CDR3 totals 14 residues. V was pared by 5 bases and J by 1 base, with 4 bases of the junction left unmatched. The CDR3 reads CASSTRTGNTEAFF. The CDR3 region has the DNA TGTGCCAGCAGCACCAGGACAGGGAACACTGAAGCTTTCTTT.

J is TRBJ2-7 and V is TRBV2; TRBD2 might be the D (5 bases). Trimming shortened V by 8 bases and J by 6 bases, and 14 bases separated the two germline ends. Germline V gene sequence: CDR1 SNHLY, CDR2 FYNNEI. The CDR3 sequence is 12 residues long. CDR3 sequence (DNA): TGTGCCAGCCACCGGGTGGGAGTCGAGCAGTACTTC. It codes for CASHRVGVEQYF.

The chain recombines TRBV5-1 with TRBJ2-7; no clear D gene. CDR3 length equals 12 residues. V was shortened by 6 bases and J by 2 bases, with 9 bases between the two germline ends. Germline loops: CDR1 SGHRS, CDR2 YFSETQ. CDR3 sequence: CASMDSAYEQYF. CDR3 DNA sequence: TGCGCCAGCATGGATTCGGCCTACGAGCAGTACTTC.

V gene TRBV28 combines with J gene TRBJ2-1; 9 bases are a match to TRBD1. Germline V lookup: CDR1 MDHEN, CDR2 SYDVKM. There are 16 residues in the CDR3. The V segment lost 7 bases and the J segment 5 bases; nucleotides outside the gene matches: 12. CDR3 protein: CASIGQWGQGHNEQFF. Here the CDR3 DNA reads TGTGCCAGCATCGGTCAGTGGGGACAGGGACACAATGAGCAGTTCTTC.